This T cell receptor beta chain was sequenced in a study of vaccination and CD4 T cells after COVID-19. About the study: Overlapping SARS-CoV-2, HCoV-NL63, HCoV-OC43 and HCoV-229E spike peptides stimulated the cells.

Germline V gene lookup returns CDR1 MNHEY and CDR2 SMNVEV (reference sequence). The CDR3 has 14 amino acids. V dropped 1 base and J dropped 4 bases, with 9 bases sitting between them. A remark on this clonotype: Its matching antigen is unknown.

Researchers used the Oncomine TCR Beta short-read assay to sequence DNA from cultured CD4+ T cells. In TCRdb, the PCR reads were re-called with MiXCR into one record per CDR3 protein. Seen here are roughly 15,000 distinct CDR3 sequences, less than 80% observed once, and the top ten hold 10% to 11%. Treatment here: roughly 10-day PBMC culture with coronavirus spike peptide pools or control peptides (ViraFEST assay). This rearrangement joins TRBV27 to TRBJ2-3, with D possibly being TRBD1 (5 bases). The source material was CD4+ T cells from blood, cultured in vitro. The receptor was derived from a human donor who had recovered from COVID-19. The CDR3 nucleotides are TGTGCCAGCAGTTTATTGGGGCCCTCAGATACGCAGTATTTT. This sequence encodes CASSLLGPSDTQYF.